A single sample gave rise to the 21 T cell receptor beta chains below, sequenced in a study of spatial heterogeneity in lung cancer. TCRdb ran MiXCR on the 5' RACE reads and lists one entry per CDR3 protein. The repertoire includes tens of thousands of distinct CDR3 sequences, 6% to 9.5% of them detected once, and 9.4% sits in the top ten. Time point in this sample: blood at routine non-recurrence follow-up after resection. The source material was PBMCs, sampled at follow-up. The origin of the receptors is a male donor with early-stage non-small cell lung cancer.

This clonotype was detected many times. V usage is TRBV7-9 and J usage is TRBJ2-5, with unresolved D. This CDR3 is 13 amino acids long. The V end lost 4 bases, the J end lost 1 base, and 7 bases lay between the germline ends. Germline CDR1 reads SEHNR; CDR2 reads FQNEAQ (reference sequence). CDR3 loop: CASSWAGQETQYF. The CDR3 DNA reads TGTGCCAGCAGCTGGGCAGGCCAAGAGACCCAGTACTTC. Variable domain in full (rest from reference TRBV7-9 and TRBJ2-5): DTGVSQNPRHKITKRGQNVTFRCDPISEHNRLYWYRQTLGQGPEFLTYFQNEAQLEKSRLLSDRFSAERPKGSFSTLEIQRTEQGDSAMYLCASSWAGQETQYFGPGTRLLVL.

This clonotype was seen ten or more times. The V call is TRBV7-3, the J call TRBJ2-1; 8 bases agree with TRBD2. The CDR3 spans 16 residues. The V and J ends lost 3 bases and 0 bases, in that order; junction bases with no gene match: 4. Germline CDR1 SGHTA, CDR2 FQGTGA. CDR3 protein: CASSFQSGGSYNEQFF. The CDR3 nucleotides are TGTGCCAGCAGCTTCCAAAGCGGGGGCTCCTACAATGAGCAGTTCTTC. The full variable domain, with the rest looked up from reference TRBV7-3 and TRBJ2-1, is GAGVSQTPSNKVTEKGKYVELRCDPISGHTALYWYRQSLGQGPEFLIYFQGTGAADDSGLPNDRFFAVRPEGSVSTLKIQRTERGDSAVYLCASSFQSGGSYNEQFFGPGTRLTVL.

This clonotype was counted at least ten times. The V call is TRBV7-9, the J call TRBJ1-2; D ambiguous. Germline V gene lookup returns CDR1 SEHNR and CDR2 FQNEAQ (reference sequence). CDR3 size: 13 residues. V was cut by 1 base and J by 8 bases, with 11 bases left in between. CDR3 sequence: CASSLGRSGGYTF. CDR3 in DNA: TGTGCCAGCAGCTTAGGAAGGTCGGGAGGCTACACCTTC. The full variable domain, with the rest looked up from reference TRBV7-9 and TRBJ1-2, is DTGVSQNPRHKITKRGQNVTFRCDPISEHNRLYWYRQTLGQGPEFLTYFQNEAQLEKSRLLSDRFSAERPKGSFSTLEIQRTEQGDSAMYLCASSLGRSGGYTFGSGTRLTVV.

This clonotype was seen repeatedly, ten times or more. The rearrangement uses TRBV6-2 or TRBV6-3 and TRBJ2-1, with D perhaps TRBD2 (6 bases). Germline assignment: CDR1 MNHEY and CDR2 SVGEGT. The CDR3 has 15 amino acids. Trimming took 3 bases from V and 6 from J, leaving 15 bases between them. CDR3 in amino acids: CASSYFGGRSNEQFF. The CDR3, as DNA: TGTGCCAGCAGTTATTTCGGGGGAAGAAGCAATGAGCAGTTCTTC.

This clonotype was seen at least ten times. The CDR3 sequence: CASSGGTAANTGELFF. Here the CDR3 DNA reads TGTGCCAGCAGCGGGGGGACAGCCGCGAACACCGGGGAGCTGTTTTTT. The gene calls are TRBV7-9 and TRBJ2-2, with TRBD1 as a possible D gene (7 bases). CDR1 and CDR2 (germline): SEHNR, FQNEAQ (reference sequence). This CDR3 spans 16 amino acids. V was trimmed by 5 bases and J by 0 bases, leaving 13 bases between them.

This clonotype was recorded many times. The genes are TRBV3-1 and TRBJ1-1; D unclear. There are 16 residues in the CDR3. Germline CDR1 is LGHDT and CDR2 is YNNKEL (reference sequence). Deletions cut 1 base from V and 5 bases from J, with 17 bases between. CDR3 in amino acids: CASSQVRIGGMTEAFF. The DNA for the CDR3 is TGTGCCAGCAGCCAAGTAAGGATAGGAGGGATGACTGAAGCTTTCTTT.

J is TRBJ1-4 and V is TRBV18; maybe TRBD1 (5 bases). The V end was cut by 4 bases, the J end by 4 bases, with 19 bases between. The germline gives CDR1 KGHSH, CDR2 LQKENI. The CDR3 has 17 residues. The CDR3: CASSRSPPGLINEKLFF. Here the CDR3 DNA reads TGTGCCAGCTCACGGTCCCCACCGGGACTGATTAATGAAAAACTGTTTTTT.

This clonotype came up many times. V usage is TRBV6-2 or TRBV6-3 and J usage is TRBJ1-2; D is undetermined. Between the trimmed V and J ends, which lost 5 bases and 0 bases, there was a span of 7 bases. The CDR3 runs 13 residues. Germline CDR1 MNHEY, CDR2 SVGEGT. CDR3 amino acids: CASSLETNYGYTF. The DNA of the CDR3 is TGTGCCAGCAGTCTTGAGACTAACTATGGCTACACCTTC.

Ten or more counts support this clonotype. This chain connects TRBV2 to TRBJ2-4; the D is unclear. Looked up from germline, CDR1 is SNHLY and CDR2 is FYNNEI. The CDR3 has 16 amino acids. Between the trimmed V and J ends, which lost 8 bases and 3 bases, there was a span of 20 bases. The CDR3 loop reads CASASDGRYLKNIQYF. The CDR3 DNA sequence: TGTGCCAGCGCCTCGGACGGCCGCTATCTCAAAAACATTCAGTACTTC.

The sample holds many counts of this clonotype. The chain joins TRBV10-2 to TRBJ1-4; D gene unclear. V gave up 6 bases and J gave up 4 bases, with 9 bases separating them. CDR1 and CDR2 from the germline V gene are WSHSY and SAAADI. There are 13 residues in the CDR3. The CDR3 DNA sequence: TGCGCCAGCAGGGGCCAATATAATGAAAAACTGTTTTTT. Translated: CASRGQYNEKLFF.

This clonotype is judged medium-sized. The chain couples TRBV11-2 to TRBJ2-5; no firm D call. Germline V gives CDR1 SGHAT, CDR2 FQNNGV. Trimming pared 1 base from V and 1 base from J, leaving 10 bases between. The CDR3 runs to 15 residues. The CDR3 DNA sequence: TGTGCCAGCAGCTTAGCCCCCAGCAGCCAAGAGACCCAGTACTTC. Translating gives CASSLAPSSQETQYF.

This clonotype was seen repeatedly, ten times or more. The chain employs TRBV30 and TRBJ1-6, with D uncertain. Between the trimmed V and J ends, which lost 2 bases and 5 bases, there was a span of 10 bases. Germline V gives CDR1 GTSNPN, CDR2 SVGIG (reference sequence). The length of the CDR3 is 14 residues. CDR3 loop: CAWSTDSNNSPLHF. CDR3 bases: TGTGCCTGGAGTACAGACTCAAATAATTCACCCCTCCACTTT.

This clonotype was found many times. The V gene is TRBV6-5, the J gene TRBJ2-2; 7 bases match TRBD1. Germline CDR1 MNHEY, CDR2 SVGAGI. CDR3 length: 15 residues. V trimming: 2 bases; J trimming: 2 bases; junction bases outside the gene matches: 2. The CDR3 spells CASSYDRVNTGELFF. CDR3 DNA: TGTGCCAGCAGTTACGACAGGGTTAACACCGGGGAGCTGTTTTTT.

Comment on this clonotype: With a much larger clone just one base away, this may be a read error. The chain is built from TRBV6-6 and TRBJ2-1; D uncertain. CDR3 size: 13 residues. CDR1 is MNHNY, CDR2 SVGAGI, per germline (reference sequence). This CDR3 reads CASRDLLRVEQLF. CDR3 nucleotide sequence: TGTGCCAGCAGAGATCTTCTCCGGGTTGAGCAGCTCTTC.

In its sample, this clonotype was seen many times. V gene TRBV7-9 combines with J gene TRBJ2-7; TRBD2 is a possible D gene (5 bases). Germline V lookup: CDR1 SEHNR, CDR2 FQNEAQ (reference sequence). CDR3 length equals 14 residues. The V and J ends lost 5 bases and 1 base respectively, with 12 bases between them. The CDR3 DNA follows: TGTGCCAGCAGCCCCCCCGAGGGTTCCTACGAGCAGTACTTC. Translation gives CASSPPEGSYEQYF.

Comments on this clonotype: A much larger clone differs from this one at a single base, so this may be a read error. The CDR3 nucleotides read TGTGCCAGCAGCTTAACGGACAGGGGATCCGGGGAGCTGTTTTTT. Encoded protein: CASSLTDRGSGELFF. The chain combines TRBV7-9 with TRBJ2-2; 9 nucleotides align to TRBD1. Germline V CDR1 and CDR2: SEHNR, FQNEAQ (reference sequence). This CDR3 is 15 amino acids long. The junction had 4 bases not matched to a gene; V was cut back by 2 bases and J by 6 bases.

In its sample, this clonotype was seen many times. The J gene is TRBJ1-6, the V gene TRBV20-1, with D possibly matching TRBD1 (6 bases). Germline V gene lookup returns CDR1 DFQATT and CDR2 SNEGSKA (reference sequence). V lost 3 bases and J lost 6, with 12 bases in between. The CDR3 spans 14 residues. CDR3: CSASSRTVNSPLHF. For the CDR3, the DNA is TGCAGTGCTAGTTCGAGGACAGTTAATTCACCCCTCCACTTT.

V usage is TRBV20-1 and J usage is TRBJ2-1, with 13 nucleotides matching TRBD2. CDR1 and CDR2 (germline): DFQATT, SNEGSKA (reference sequence). With V trimmed by 3 bases and J by 6 bases, 8 bases remained unmatched. The CDR3 runs to 16 residues. CDR3 sequence (DNA): TGCAGTGCTAGCTCCTTTGGGACTAGCGGGGCCAATGAGCAGTTCTTC. Residues: CSASSFGTSGANEQFF.

This clonotype was recorded at least ten times. The chain joins TRBV18 to TRBJ2-4; the D gene is possibly TRBD2 (5 bases). CDR1 is KGHSH, CDR2 LQKENI, per germline. Trimming cost V 6 bases and J 0 bases, with 9 bases left between them. The length of the CDR3 is 14 residues. The CDR3 protein is CASSLDLAKNIQYF. In DNA form, the CDR3 reads TGTGCCAGCTCCCTGGACTTAGCCAAAAACATTCAGTACTTC.

Ten or more counts support this clonotype. V usage is TRBV7-6 and J usage is TRBJ1-2, with D unclear. CDR1 is SGHVS, CDR2 FNYEAQ, per germline. The CDR3 contains 17 residues. V gave up 5 bases and J gave up 0 bases, with 19 bases separating them. CDR3 nucleotide sequence: TGTGCCAGCAGCCCTACGAGGCCAGCCGAAGCTAACTATGGCTACACCTTC. This codes for CASSPTRPAEANYGYTF.

The sample holds many counts of this clonotype. The rearrangement joins TRBV19 to TRBJ2-1; a weak D match, TRBD2 (6 bases). The CDR3 loop spans 15 amino acids. The germline gives CDR1 LNHDA, CDR2 SQIVND (reference sequence). V shed 6 bases and J shed 4 bases, with 16 bases lying between them. CDR3 coding DNA: TGTGCCAGTAGCATCCTATGGGGGGAGTACAATGAGCAGTTCTTC. Its translation is CASSILWGEYNEQFF.